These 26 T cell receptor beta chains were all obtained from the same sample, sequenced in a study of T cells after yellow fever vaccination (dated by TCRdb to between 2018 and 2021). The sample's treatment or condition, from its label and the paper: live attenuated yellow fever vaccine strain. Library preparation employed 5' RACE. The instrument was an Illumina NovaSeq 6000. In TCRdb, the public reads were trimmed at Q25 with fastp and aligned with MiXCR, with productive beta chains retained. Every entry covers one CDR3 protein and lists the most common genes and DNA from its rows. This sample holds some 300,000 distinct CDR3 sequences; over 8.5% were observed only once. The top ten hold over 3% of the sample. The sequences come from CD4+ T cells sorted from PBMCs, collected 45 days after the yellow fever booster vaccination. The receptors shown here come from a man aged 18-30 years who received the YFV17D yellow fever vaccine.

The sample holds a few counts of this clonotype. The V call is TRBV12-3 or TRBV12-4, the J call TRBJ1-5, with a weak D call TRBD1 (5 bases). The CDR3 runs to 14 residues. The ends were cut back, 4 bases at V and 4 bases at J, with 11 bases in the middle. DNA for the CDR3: TGTGCCAGCAGTTCCAGGGAGTGGAATCAGCCCCAGCATTTT. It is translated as CASSSREWNQPQHF.

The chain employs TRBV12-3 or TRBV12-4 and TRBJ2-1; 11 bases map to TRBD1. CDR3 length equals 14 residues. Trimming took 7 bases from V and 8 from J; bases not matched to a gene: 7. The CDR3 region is CASIGDRGGYEQFF. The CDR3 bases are TGTGCCAGCATAGGGGACAGGGGGGGATATGAGCAGTTCTTC.

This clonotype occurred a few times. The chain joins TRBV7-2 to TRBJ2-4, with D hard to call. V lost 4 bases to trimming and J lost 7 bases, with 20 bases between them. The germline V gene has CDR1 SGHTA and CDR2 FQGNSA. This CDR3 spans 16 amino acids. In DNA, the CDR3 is TGTGCCAGCAGCTCCTCTAGTGACGGATACCGGAACATTCAGTACTTC. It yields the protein CASSSSSDGYRNIQYF.

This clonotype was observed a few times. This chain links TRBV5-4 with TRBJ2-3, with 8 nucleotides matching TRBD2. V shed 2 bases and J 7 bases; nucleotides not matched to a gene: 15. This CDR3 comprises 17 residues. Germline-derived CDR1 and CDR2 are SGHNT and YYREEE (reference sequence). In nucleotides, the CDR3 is TGTGCCAGCAGCTTAACCCGCCTGGGACTAGTTGAAAATACGCAGTATTTT. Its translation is CASSLTRLGLVENTQYF.

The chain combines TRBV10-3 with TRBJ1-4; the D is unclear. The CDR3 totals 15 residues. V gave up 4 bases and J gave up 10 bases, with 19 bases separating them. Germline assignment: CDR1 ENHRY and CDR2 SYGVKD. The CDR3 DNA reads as TGTGCCATCAGTGTCGATGGCATCTCCACCGGAAAACTGTTTTTT. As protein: CAISVDGISTGKLFF.

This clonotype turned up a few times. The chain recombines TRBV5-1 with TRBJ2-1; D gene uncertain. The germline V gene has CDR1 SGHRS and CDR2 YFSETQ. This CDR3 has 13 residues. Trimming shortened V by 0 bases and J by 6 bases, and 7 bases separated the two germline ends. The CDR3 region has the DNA TGCGCCAGCAGCTTGGCCGGCGTCAATGAGCAGTTCTTC. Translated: CASSLAGVNEQFF. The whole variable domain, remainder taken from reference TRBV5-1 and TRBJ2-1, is KAGVTQTPRYLIKTRGQQVTLSCSPISGHRSVSWYQQTPGQGLQFLFEYFSETQRNKGNFPGRFSGRQFSNSRSEMNVSTLELGDSALYLCASSLAGVNEQFFGPGTRLTVL.

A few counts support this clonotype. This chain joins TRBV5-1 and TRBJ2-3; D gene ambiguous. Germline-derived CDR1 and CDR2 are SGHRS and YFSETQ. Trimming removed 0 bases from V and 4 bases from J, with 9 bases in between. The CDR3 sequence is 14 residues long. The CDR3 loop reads CASSLDRISDTQYF. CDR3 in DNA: TGCGCCAGCAGCTTGGATCGGATTTCAGATACGCAGTATTTT.

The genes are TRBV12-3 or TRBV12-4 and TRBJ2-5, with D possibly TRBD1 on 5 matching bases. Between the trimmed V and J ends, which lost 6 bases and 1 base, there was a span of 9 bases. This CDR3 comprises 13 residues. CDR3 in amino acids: CASRRQSQETQYF. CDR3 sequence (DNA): TGTGCCAGCAGAAGACAGTCCCAAGAGACCCAGTACTTC.

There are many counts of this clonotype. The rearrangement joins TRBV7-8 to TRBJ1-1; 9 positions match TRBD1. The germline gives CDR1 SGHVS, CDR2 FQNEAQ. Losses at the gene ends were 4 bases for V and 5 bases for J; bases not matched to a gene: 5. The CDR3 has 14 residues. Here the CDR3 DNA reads TGTGCCAGCAGCTCGCGGGACAGGGATACTGAAGCTTTCTTT. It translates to CASSSRDRDTEAFF.

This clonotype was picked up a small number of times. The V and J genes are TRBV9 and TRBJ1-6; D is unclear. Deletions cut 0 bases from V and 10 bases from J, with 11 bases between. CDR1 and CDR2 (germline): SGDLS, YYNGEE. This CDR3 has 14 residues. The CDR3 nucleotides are TGTGCCAGCAGCGTAGACGGGGATAGCTCACCCCTCCACTTT. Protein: CASSVDGDSSPLHF. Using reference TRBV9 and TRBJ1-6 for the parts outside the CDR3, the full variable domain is DSGVTQTPKHLITATGQRVTLRCSPRSGDLSVYWYQQSLDQGLQFLIQYYNGEERAKGNILERFSAQQFPDLHSELNLSSLELGDSALYFCASSVDGDSSPLHFGNGTRLTVT.

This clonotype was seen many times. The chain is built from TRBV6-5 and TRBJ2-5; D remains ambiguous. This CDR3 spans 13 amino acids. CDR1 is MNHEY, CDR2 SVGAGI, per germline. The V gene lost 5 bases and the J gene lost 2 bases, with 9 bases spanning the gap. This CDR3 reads CASSRQDQETQYF. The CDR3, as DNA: TGTGCCAGCAGTCGGCAGGATCAAGAGACCCAGTACTTC.

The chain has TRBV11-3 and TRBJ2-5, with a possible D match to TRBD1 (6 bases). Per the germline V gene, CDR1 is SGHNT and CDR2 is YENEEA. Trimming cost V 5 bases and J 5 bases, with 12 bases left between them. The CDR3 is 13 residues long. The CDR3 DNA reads TGTGCCAGCAGCGTACAGGGTTCGGAGACCCAGTACTTC. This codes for CASSVQGSETQYF. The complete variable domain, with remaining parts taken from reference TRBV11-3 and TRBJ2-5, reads EAGVVQSPRYKIIEKKQPVAFWCNPISGHNTLYWYLQNLGQGPELLIRYENEEAVDDSQLPKDRFSAERLKGVDSTLKIQPAELGDSAVYLCASSVQGSETQYFGPGTRLLVL.

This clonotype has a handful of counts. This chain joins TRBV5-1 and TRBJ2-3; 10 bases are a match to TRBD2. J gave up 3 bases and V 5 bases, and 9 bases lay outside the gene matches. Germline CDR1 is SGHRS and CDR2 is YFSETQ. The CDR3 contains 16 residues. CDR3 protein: CASSPTSGKGTDTQYF. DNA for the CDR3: TGCGCCAGCAGTCCCACTAGCGGGAAGGGGACAGATACGCAGTATTTT.

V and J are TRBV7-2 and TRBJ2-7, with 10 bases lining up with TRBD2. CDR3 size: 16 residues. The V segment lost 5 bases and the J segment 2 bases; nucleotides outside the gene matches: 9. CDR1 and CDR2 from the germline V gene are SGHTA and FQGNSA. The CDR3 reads CASSASSGGPPYEQYF. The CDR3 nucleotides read TGTGCCAGCAGCGCCAGTAGCGGGGGGCCACCCTACGAGCAGTACTTC.

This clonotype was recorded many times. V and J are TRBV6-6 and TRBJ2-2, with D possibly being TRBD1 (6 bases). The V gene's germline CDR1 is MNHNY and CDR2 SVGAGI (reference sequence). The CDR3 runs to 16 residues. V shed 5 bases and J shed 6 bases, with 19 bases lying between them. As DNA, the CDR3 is TGTGCCAGCAGTGGGTTCAGGGGAAGTGTTTCCGGGGAGCTGTTTTTT. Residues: CASSGFRGSVSGELFF.

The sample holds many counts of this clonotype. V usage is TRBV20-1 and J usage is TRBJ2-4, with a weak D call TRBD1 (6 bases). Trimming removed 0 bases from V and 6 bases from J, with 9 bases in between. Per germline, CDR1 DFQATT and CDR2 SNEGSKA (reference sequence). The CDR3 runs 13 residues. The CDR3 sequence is CSARDFRGNIQYF. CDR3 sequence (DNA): TGCAGTGCTAGAGATTTCAGGGGAAACATTCAGTACTTC.

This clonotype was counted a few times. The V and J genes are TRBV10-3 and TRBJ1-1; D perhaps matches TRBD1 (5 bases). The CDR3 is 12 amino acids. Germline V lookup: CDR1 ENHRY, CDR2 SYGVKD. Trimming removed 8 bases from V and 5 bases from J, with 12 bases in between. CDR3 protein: CAIRGVYTEAFF. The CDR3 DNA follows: TGTGCCATCCGAGGGGTTTATACTGAAGCTTTCTTT.

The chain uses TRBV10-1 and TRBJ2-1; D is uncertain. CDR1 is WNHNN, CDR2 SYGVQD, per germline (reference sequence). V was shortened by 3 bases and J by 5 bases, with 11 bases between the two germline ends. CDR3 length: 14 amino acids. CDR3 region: CASSDTAGNNEQFF. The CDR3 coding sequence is TGCGCCAGCAGTGACACAGCCGGCAACAATGAGCAGTTCTTC.

For the CDR3, the DNA is TGTGCCAGCAGCCAAGGAGGGGTAGCCGGTGGCTACACCTTC. It yields the protein CASSQGGVAGGYTF. This chain uses TRBV3-1 with TRBJ1-2; tentatively, D is TRBD1 (5 bases). V shed 1 base and J shed 7 bases, with 13 bases lying between them. Germline V CDR1 and CDR2: LGHDT, YNNKEL (reference sequence). CDR3 size: 14 residues.

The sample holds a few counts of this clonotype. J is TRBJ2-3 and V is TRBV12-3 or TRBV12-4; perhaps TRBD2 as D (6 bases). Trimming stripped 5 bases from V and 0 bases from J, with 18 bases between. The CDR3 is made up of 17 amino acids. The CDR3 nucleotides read TGTGCCAGCAGTCTTATGGGGGGTTTCTCTAGCACAGATACGCAGTATTTT. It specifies CASSLMGGFSSTDTQYF.

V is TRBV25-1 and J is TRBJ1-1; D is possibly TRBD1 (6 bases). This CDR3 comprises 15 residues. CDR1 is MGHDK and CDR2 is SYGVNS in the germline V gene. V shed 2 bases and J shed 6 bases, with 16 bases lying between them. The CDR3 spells CASSEGGRGAAEAFF. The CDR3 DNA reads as TGTGCCAGCAGTGAAGGTGGCAGGGGAGCCGCTGAAGCTTTCTTT.

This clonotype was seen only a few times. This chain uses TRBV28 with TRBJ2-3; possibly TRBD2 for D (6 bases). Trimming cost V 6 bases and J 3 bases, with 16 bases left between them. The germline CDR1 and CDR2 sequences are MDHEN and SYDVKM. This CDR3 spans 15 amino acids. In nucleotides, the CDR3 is TGTGCCAGCAGCAAGGAGGGGCCGCGGACAGATACGCAGTATTTT. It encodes CASSKEGPRTDTQYF.

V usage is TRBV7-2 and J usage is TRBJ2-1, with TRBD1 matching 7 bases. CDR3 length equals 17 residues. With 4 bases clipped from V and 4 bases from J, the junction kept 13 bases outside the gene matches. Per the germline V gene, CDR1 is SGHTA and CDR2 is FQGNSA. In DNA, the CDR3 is TGTGCCAGCAGCTCCCCCATCGCCACAGGGGCGTACAATGAGCAGTTCTTC. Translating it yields CASSSPIATGAYNEQFF.

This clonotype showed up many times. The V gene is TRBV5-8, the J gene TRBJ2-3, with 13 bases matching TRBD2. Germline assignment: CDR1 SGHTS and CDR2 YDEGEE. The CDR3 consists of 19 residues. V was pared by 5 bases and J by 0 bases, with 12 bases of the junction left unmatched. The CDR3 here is CASRWTSGGHPFSTDTQYF. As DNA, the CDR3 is TGTGCCAGCAGATGGACTAGCGGGGGACATCCCTTTAGCACAGATACGCAGTATTTT.

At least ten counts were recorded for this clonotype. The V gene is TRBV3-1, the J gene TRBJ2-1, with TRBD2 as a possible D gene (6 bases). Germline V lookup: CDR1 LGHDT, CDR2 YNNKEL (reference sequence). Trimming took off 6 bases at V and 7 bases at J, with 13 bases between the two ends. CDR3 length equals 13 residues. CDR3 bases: TGTGCCAGCAGAACGATGACTAGGAATGAGCAGTTCTTC. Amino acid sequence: CASRTMTRNEQFF.

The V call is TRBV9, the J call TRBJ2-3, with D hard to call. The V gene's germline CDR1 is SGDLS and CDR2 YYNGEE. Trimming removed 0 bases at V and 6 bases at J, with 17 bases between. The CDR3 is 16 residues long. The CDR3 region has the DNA TGTGCCAGCAGCGTAGCCCCCCAAGGGCCGAGGGATACGCAGTATTTT. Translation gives CASSVAPQGPRDTQYF.